This T cell receptor beta chain is from a study of graft-versus-host responses after intestinal transplantation (dated by TCRdb to the early 2020s). Broadly, across the study: The transplants that recipients got were multivisceral, liver-intestinal, or isolated intestinal. Every recipient was given anti-thymocyte globulin induction, followed by 2 to 3 years of maintenance tacrolimus and steroids. To identify alloreactive clones, pre-transplant mixed lymphocyte reaction products were sequenced and compared with unstimulated pre-transplant donor and recipient T cells. A peak of at least 4% donor T cells among recipient peripheral blood mononuclear cells was the definition used for donor T cell macrochimerism. After intestinal transplantation, graft-versus-host and host-versus-graft alloreactive T cell clones in the graft, circulation and bone marrow were tracked using bulk TCR-beta CDR3 sequencing. The cohort enrolled about two dozen intestinal transplant recipients, one of whom was a retransplant, and a few patients without pretransplant specimens were excluded. Rather than being sequenced by the commercial service, samples from a few later patients were sequenced in-house on an Illumina MiSeq and processed with MiXCR.

Including cysteine and phenylalanine, the CDR3 has 15 amino acids. Only CDR3 DNA remains: 45 bases, in frame from the first base. The library was made by the immunoSEQ multiplex PCR assay. For most patients, high-throughput TCR-beta CDR3 sequencing of genomic DNA was performed by Adaptive Biotechnologies. In the authors' own workflow: Adaptive's ImmunoSEQ software supplied the TCR sequencing data for around 19 patients, while MiXCR and VDJtools were used to process a few other patients. CDR3 nucleotide sequences shared between donor and recipient were removed because their origin could not be assigned. To count as alloreactive, a clone needed at least 2-fold expansion over unstimulated cells and a minimum CFSE-low frequency of 0.002% (template counts) or 0.001% (read counts). Clones detected in sequenced pre-transplant spleen, lymph node, or MLR CFSE-low populations of the donor or recipient were defined as mappable. The cumulative frequency of alloreactive clones was calculated as a percentage of all sequences, weighted by copy number. TCRdb took this table from immuneACCESS and kept in-frame rearrangements with V and J called. Such tables lack part of the clones; where checked against another copy, unresolved V genes explain under half of the gap, and the rest is unexplained. V and J calls and clone size come straight from that table; D and trimming were deduced from the DNA. The sample records around 30,000 clones, approximately 87% of which are singletons. Approximately 1.2% of the sample goes to the ten largest clones.

About this clone itself: The target of this receptor is not known. The input lacks base qualities; no much larger clone sits a single base away.

Broader findings and caveats from the paper: The relatively low number and heterogeneity of intestinal transplant patients limited the conclusions. GvH clones were found in recipient bone marrow, and some of the GvH clones appeared earlier in ileal mucosa or blood, which is consistent with an intestinal mucosal origin. Early after transplant, peak levels of circulating GvH clones were found to be associated with declines in HvG clones. Patients with donor T cell macrochimerism had high GvH to HvG T cell clonal ratios in their allografts.

Blood samples were collected up to 4 times in the first month after transplant and then at least monthly when available. The receptor was isolated from a human patient who received an intestinal transplant, so some T cells may come from the graft donor. The V and J genes are TRBV7-5 and TRBJ2-1; the DNA was not compared with TRBD2, the D call given in the table. TRBV7-5 is tagged as a pseudogene. This specimen consisted of PBMCs, obtained around 28 days after intestinal transplant. This receptor carries the CDR3 CVRSLGLAVDDEQFF. The DNA sequence is as follows: TGTGTCAGAAGCTTAGGGCTAGCGGTGGACGATGAGCAGTTCTTC.